This T cell receptor (beta chain) was captured in a study of patients and donors after allogeneic stem cell transplantation. Germline V lookup: CDR1 MNHNS, CDR2 SASEGT. Deletions cut 5 bases from V and 2 bases from J, with 10 bases between. The CDR3 has 14 residues. TCRdb passed the RT-PCR reads through MiXCR, listing each CDR3 protein once. The data show 20,000 to 30,000 distinct CDR3 sequences, 6.5% to 10% seen once. The sample consisted of blood, either unsorted or a sorted T cell fraction (not recorded which). The TCR sequence derives from a human donor who was either an allogeneic HSCT recipient or a stem cell or donor lymphocyte infusion donor (not recorded which). It is not recorded whose cells these are; they may come from a transplant donor. J is TRBJ1-5 and V is TRBV6-1, with D perhaps TRBD1 (5 bases). This chain's CDR3 is CASSPGGRNQPQHF. In DNA form, the CDR3 reads TGTGCCAGCAGTCCTGGGGGTCGCAATCAGCCCCAGCATTTT.